This entry lists 20 T cell receptor beta chains sequenced from one sample in a study of synovial regulatory T cells in juvenile arthritis. Their antigen targets remain unknown. TCRdb keeps only in-frame clones here, not all; method: immunoSEQ multiplex PCR. The sample table sets out 430 or so clones. Broader study findings: Inflammation-associated Treg cells in blood had less TCR diversity than the remaining blood Treg cells.

Sequencing was performed on Treg cells from blood. The subset was: HLA-DR+ inflammation-associated blood Treg cells. The receptors derive from a donor aged 2-30 years with juvenile idiopathic arthritis.

This clone is labeled large based on frequency. The CDR3 sequence is CASSEDGGAQETQYF. The chain employs TRBV2 and TRBJ2-5; without DNA, the TCRdb call of TRBD2 cannot be checked. In germline, CDR1 is SNHLY, CDR2 FYNNEI. CDR3 length equals 15 residues. No DNA was logged. The full variable domain, its missing parts supplied by reference TRBV2 and TRBJ2-5, is EPEVTQTPSHQVTQMGQEVILRCVPISNHLYFYWYRQILGQKVEFLVSFYNNEISEKSEIFDDQFSVERPDGSNFTLKIRSTKLEDSAMYFCASSEDGGAQETQYFGPGTRLLVL.

This clone is called large based on its frequency. This chain links TRBV19 with TRBJ1-2; the D call from TCRdb, TRBD1, cannot be confirmed without DNA. Germline loops: CDR1 LNHDA, CDR2 SQIVND (reference sequence). The CDR3 length is 12 residues. No DNA is given. The CDR3 is CASSGDSAGYTF.

Considering frequency, this clone is large. This rearrangement joins TRBV5-2 to TRBJ1-2. TRBV5-2 is annotated as a pseudogene. The CDR3 loop spans 16 amino acids. There is no recorded DNA. This CDR3 reads CASNDLGEYETYGYTF.

By frequency, this clone is large. V and J are TRBV28 and TRBJ2-3; TCRdb designates TRBD1, a call that cannot be tested without DNA. Germline CDR1 MDHEN, CDR2 SYDVKM. There are 16 residues in the CDR3. No DNA is given. The CDR3 sequence: CASSDLTGASTDTQYF.

This clone is deemed large (0.1 to 1%) by its frequency. This sequence joins TRBV4-1 and TRBJ2-5; the TRBD2 assignment by TCRdb is unverifiable without DNA. Looked up from germline, CDR1 is MGHRA and CDR2 is YSYEKL. CDR3 size: 14 residues. Only the protein is on record. The chain's CDR3 is CASSPGLLGQTQYF.

By frequency, this clone is large. The J gene is TRBJ2-1, the V gene TRBV28. The CDR3 extends over 13 amino acids. There is no recorded DNA. Germline V gene sequence: CDR1 MDHEN, CDR2 SYDVKM. The CDR3 sequence is CASSLTQLNEQFF.

This clone shows up as large (0.1 to 1%) by frequency. CDR3: CASSEAGGDWETQYF. The chain is built from TRBV6-1 and TRBJ2-5; TCRdb designates TRBD2, a call that cannot be tested without DNA. This CDR3 comprises 15 residues. DNA is not on record. Per the germline V gene, CDR1 is MNHNS and CDR2 is SASEGT.

Considering frequency, this clone is large. This chain connects TRBV27 to TRBJ1-4. The CDR3 runs 13 residues. The protein alone is recorded here. The germline gives CDR1 MNHEY, CDR2 SMNVEV (reference sequence). This CDR3 is CASSLIGKEKLFF. Using reference TRBV27 and TRBJ1-4 for the parts outside the CDR3, the full variable domain is EAQVTQNPRYLITVTGKKLTVTCSQNMNHEYMSWYRQDPGLGLRQIYYSMNVEVTDKGDVPEGYKVSRKEKRNFPLILESPSPNQTSLYFCASSLIGKEKLFFGSGTQLSVL.

This clone is called large based on its frequency. This chain joins TRBV7-6 and TRBJ2-1; as DNA is missing, the TRBD1 call by TCRdb cannot be tested. The CDR3 loop spans 15 amino acids. No nucleotide data were recorded. The germline CDR1 and CDR2 sequences are SGHVS and FNYEAQ. CDR3 sequence: CASSDTGGMSNEQFF.

This clone registers large by frequency. The chain has TRBV14 and TRBJ1-2; the D call of TRBD1 rests on TCRdb alone, since no DNA is present to check it. The CDR3 is 13 residues long. This entry has no DNA. CDR1 SGHDN and CDR2 FVKESK come from the germline V gene. CDR3 region: CASSDRGGYGYTF.

This clone is called large based on its frequency. The rearrangement links TRBV7-2 to TRBJ2-1; TCRdb's assignment of TRBD2 cannot be checked, as there is no DNA. Germline V CDR1 and CDR2: SGHTA, FQGNSA. The length of the CDR3 is 15 residues. No DNA has been recorded. The CDR3 reads CASSQGLSSYNEQFF.

According to its frequency, this clone is large. The chain has TRBV4-2 and TRBJ2-5; with no DNA, the TCRdb D assignment of TRBD2 cannot be verified. CDR3 length: 14 residues. Only the protein is available. Per the germline V gene, CDR1 is LGHNA and CDR2 is YNFKEQ. This CDR3 is CASSETSGIETQYF.

Frequency places this clone as large. Here the CDR3 reads CASSPEGAHVANEQFF. The chain has TRBV5-1 and TRBJ2-1; TCRdb's D call, TRBD2, is unchecked because there is no DNA. Germline V gives CDR1 SGHRS, CDR2 YFSETQ. The CDR3 has 16 residues. No DNA is listed.

Considering frequency, this clone is large. The chain combines TRBV13 with TRBJ2-3; lacking DNA, the TRBD2 call made by TCRdb goes unchecked. The CDR3 has 15 amino acids. The DNA sequence is not available. Looked up from germline, CDR1 is PRHDT and CDR2 is FYEKMQ (reference sequence). CDR3 sequence: CASSSTSVPADTQYF.

This clone is classed as large by frequency. J is TRBJ1-1 and V is TRBV30; there is no DNA to check the TCRdb D call of TRBD1. The CDR3 is 13 amino acids. There is no recorded DNA. CDR1 and CDR2 from the germline V gene are GTSNPN and SVGIG (reference sequence). The CDR3 loop reads CAWRTGDITQAFF.

Judged by frequency, this clone is large. The V gene is TRBV28, the J gene TRBJ2-3; as DNA is missing, the TRBD2 call by TCRdb cannot be tested. CDR3 length: 17 amino acids. The DNA sequence is not available. Looked up from germline, CDR1 is MDHEN and CDR2 is SYDVKM. The CDR3: CASSQNGGGRARDTQYF.

Frequency places this clone as large. This rearrangement joins TRBV11-2 to TRBJ1-2; lacking DNA, the TRBD1 call made by TCRdb goes unchecked. Germline-derived CDR1 and CDR2 are SGHAT and FQNNGV. This CDR3 has 12 residues. Nucleotide data are not available. CDR3 in amino acids: CASSLSGGGYTF. Using reference TRBV11-2 and TRBJ1-2 for the parts outside the CDR3, the full variable domain is EAGVAQSPRYKIIEKRQSVAFWCNPISGHATLYWYQQILGQGPKLLIQFQNNGVVDDSQLPKDRFSAERLKGVDSTLKIQPAKLEDSAVYLCASSLSGGGYTFGSGTRLTVV.

By frequency, this clone is large. The genes are TRBV2 and TRBJ2-5; there is no DNA to check the TCRdb D call of TRBD2. Germline V gene sequence: CDR1 SNHLY, CDR2 FYNNEI. The CDR3 spans 18 residues. The coding DNA is unavailable. This CDR3 is CASSDLGGWEKNQETQYF.

This clone is called large based on its frequency. The chain has TRBV19 and TRBJ1-4; TCRdb's D gene call, TRBD1, goes unchecked for lack of DNA. The CDR3 consists of 16 residues. No DNA is listed. Per the germline V gene, CDR1 is LNHDA and CDR2 is SQIVND (reference sequence). This CDR3 is CASSDRGMVTNEKLFF.

This clone is deemed large by its frequency. The rearrangement uses TRBV5-6 and TRBJ1-2. This CDR3 is built from 13 residues. DNA for this receptor is not on file. Per the germline V gene, CDR1 is SGHDT and CDR2 is YYEEEE. The CDR3 spells CASSSPGLYGYTF.